These 13 T cell receptor beta chains were all obtained from the same sample, sequenced in a study of CD8+ T cells in alopecia areata. It was cDNA, reverse transcribed from extracted RNA, that served as the sequencing template. Clones were read by immunoSEQ multiplex PCR, and TCRdb kept only the in-frame ones, dropping some. The data contain fewer than 15,000 clones, roughly 65% of them seen just once; the ten biggest clones take up roughly 7.3%. Treatment in this sample: oral pan-JAK inhibitor, 5-10 mg twice daily. Peripheral blood, together with lesional scalp punch biopsies, was collected from alopecia areata patients. The starting material was skin, obtained at week 4, from a patient treated with tofacitinib. The receptor source for this set is a human donor with alopecia areata.

This clone was picked up a small number of times. The chain combines TRBV4-3 with TRBJ2-1; 7 bases match TRBD2. CDR3 length: 17 residues. Germline CDR1 is LGHNA and CDR2 is YSLEER. Unmatched junction bases numbered 8, after V lost 0 bases and J lost 3 bases. CDR3 nucleotides: TGCGCCAGCAGCCAAGATCGGGCTAGCGGCAGCTACAATGAGCAGTTCTTC. Encoded protein: CASSQDRASGSYNEQFF.

V usage is TRBV13 and J usage is TRBJ2-3; TRBD1 matches 9 bases. Germline assignment: CDR1 PRHDT and CDR2 FYEKMQ (reference sequence). The CDR3 spans 17 residues. After removal of 7 bases from V and 4 bases from J, the junction contained 15 bases not matched to a gene. The CDR3: CASTLNPGQGLADTQYF. CDR3 nucleotides: TGTGCCAGCACCCTAAACCCCGGACAGGGGTTGGCAGATACGCAGTATTTT.

This chain joins TRBV6-1 and TRBJ2-5, with 7 bases that match TRBD2. Germline lookup yields CDR1 MNHNS and CDR2 SASEGT. The junction had 6 bases not matched to a gene; V was cut back by 4 bases and J by 1 base. The CDR3 is made up of 15 amino acids. The CDR3 DNA is TGTGCCAGCAGTGGCCAAGCGGGGAGCCAAGAGACCCAGTACTTC. Amino acids: CASSGQAGSQETQYF.

The V and J genes are TRBV5-1 and TRBJ2-3, with D uncertain. The CDR3 covers 14 residues. The germline CDR1 and CDR2 sequences are SGHRS and YFSETQ. V lost 7 bases and J lost 4, with 16 bases in between. In nucleotides, the CDR3 is TGCGCCAGCGTGCTTGGACCCGGCGCAGATACGCAGTATTTT. This codes for CASVLGPGADTQYF.

In nucleotides, the CDR3 is TGTGCCAGCAGCACAGGGATGAGGGGCGCCCGGGGCACTGAAGCTTTCTTT. This encodes CASSTGMRGARGTEAFF. The V and J genes are TRBV11-3 and TRBJ1-1; TRBD1 might be the D (6 bases). CDR3 length equals 17 residues. Germline-derived CDR1 and CDR2 are SGHNT and YENEEA. V dropped 5 bases and J dropped 4 bases, with 23 bases sitting between them.

The gene calls are TRBV15 and TRBJ1-1; no reliable D call. V was clipped by 6 bases and J by 0 bases, with 11 bases between them. The CDR3 has 14 amino acids. Per the germline V gene, CDR1 is LNHNV and CDR2 is YYDKDF (reference sequence). CDR3 sequence: CATSEDLMNTEAFF. CDR3 bases: TGTGCCACCAGTGAGGATCTCATGAACACTGAAGCTTTCTTT.

The gene calls are TRBV7-8 and TRBJ2-7; perhaps TRBD1 as D (5 bases). This CDR3 has 14 residues. V lost 5 bases to trimming and J lost 0 bases, with 11 bases between them. CDR1 SGHVS and CDR2 FQNEAQ come from the germline V gene. The CDR3 DNA reads TGTGCCAGCAGCCCCGACAGCCTCTCCTACGAGCAGTACTTC. This gives the protein CASSPDSLSYEQYF.

This clone was observed a single time. This sequence joins TRBV6-1 and TRBJ1-5; weak D call: TRBD1 (5 bases). Germline V gene sequence: CDR1 MNHNS, CDR2 SASEGT. Trimming removed 3 bases from V and 0 bases from J, with 12 bases in between. CDR3 length equals 16 residues. CDR3: CASSDYRSYSNQPQHF. The CDR3 DNA follows: TGTGCCAGCAGTGACTACAGGAGTTATAGCAATCAGCCCCAGCATTTT.

The V gene is TRBV7-8, the J gene TRBJ1-1; unclear D gene. CDR3 length equals 16 residues. Trimming removed 2 bases from V and 0 bases from J, with 13 bases in between. CDR1 and CDR2 (germline): SGHVS, FQNEAQ. The CDR3 DNA follows: TGTGCCAGCAGCTTAAGGGCGTTACAGATGAACACTGAAGCTTTCTTT. Translating it yields CASSLRALQMNTEAFF.

The rearrangement links TRBV4-3 to TRBJ2-3; 10 nucleotides line up with TRBD2. Trimming took 4 bases from V and 6 from J; bases not matched to a gene: 7. This CDR3 contains 15 residues. The germline V gene has CDR1 LGHNA and CDR2 YSLEER. The CDR3 loop is CASSPSGGTMDTQYF. Here the CDR3 DNA reads TGCGCCAGCAGCCCTAGCGGGGGAACAATGGATACGCAGTATTTT.

This clone was counted once. V is TRBV10-3 and J is TRBJ2-5; 9 bases match TRBD2. Looked up from germline, CDR1 is ENHRY and CDR2 is SYGVKD. Losses at the gene ends were 2 bases for V and 2 bases for J; bases not matched to a gene: 3. The CDR3 runs to 15 residues. Here the CDR3 DNA reads TGTGCCATCAGTGAGCTAGCGGGGTTACAAGAGACCCAGTACTTC. It codes for CAISELAGLQETQYF.

The chain is built from TRBV5-1 and TRBJ2-7; possible D gene TRBD1, 6 bases. Per germline, CDR1 SGHRS and CDR2 YFSETQ. This CDR3 comprises 14 residues. Trimming cost V 0 bases and J 5 bases, with 12 bases left between them. For the CDR3, the DNA is TGCGCCAGCAGCTTGGGACAACAGGGCCACGAGCAGTACTTC. Its translation: CASSLGQQGHEQYF.

The chain has TRBV5-1 and TRBJ1-1, with TRBD1 identical over 9 bases. V lost 3 bases, J lost 3 bases, and 6 bases stayed unmatched. CDR3 length: 15 residues. CDR1 and CDR2 from the germline V gene are SGHRS and YFSETQ. CDR3 nucleotide sequence: TGCGCCAGCAGCTCCCGGGACAGGGTGGACACTGAAGCTTTCTTT. Translated: CASSSRDRVDTEAFF. The full variable domain, in which reference TRBV5-1 and TRBJ1-1 provide the parts outside the CDR3, is KAGVTQTPRYLIKTRGQQVTLSCSPISGHRSVSWYQQTPGQGLQFLFEYFSETQRNKGNFPGRFSGRQFSNSRSEMNVSTLELGDSALYLCASSSRDRVDTEAFFGQGTRLTVV.